This T cell receptor (beta chain) was observed in a study of long-term antiretroviral therapy in people with HIV. The CDR3 loop spans 15 amino acids. V was clipped by 0 bases and J by 0 bases, with 6 bases between them. Per germline, CDR1 SGHRS and CDR2 YFSETQ. Sequencing relied on immunoSEQ assay v3.0, run at survey level. Method: immunoSEQ multiplex PCR; TCRdb's copy keeps in-frame clones and lacks some. The top ten hold 2% to 2.5% of the sample, which has under 45,000 clones, 85% to 95% seen once. Here the sequenced sample was unsorted PBMCs, taken roughly 9.5 years after starting antiretroviral therapy. This chain uses TRBV5-1 with TRBJ2-2; tentative D call: TRBD1 (5 bases). The receptor's source is a man aged 25-45 years with HIV. CDR3 sequence: CASSLGQPNTGELFF. In nucleotides, the CDR3 is TGCGCCAGCAGCTTGGGACAGCCGAACACCGGGGAGCTGTTTTTT.